This T cell receptor beta chain was found in a study of shared clonotypes between healthy human individuals. General study results and limits: An anticipated effect of sequencing depth on clonotype sharing among donors was recognized. Having only a few donors restricted how much genetic and exposure-history diversity was captured.

About this clone: Antigen specificity is unknown.

V shed 3 bases and J 8 bases; nucleotides not matched to a gene: 10. This CDR3 is 14 amino acids long. Germline CDR1 SQVTM, CDR2 ANQGSEA. It was some 96 million PBMCs that unsorted samples used for genomic DNA. Samples underwent the assay at deep level. Clones were read by immunoSEQ multiplex PCR, and TCRdb kept only the in-frame ones, dropping some. The sample gives some 470,000 clones, approximately 80% of which show up once; over 10% is in the top ten. The clonotype originates from a middle-aged woman in good health. Some clones in this sample may be carry-over from other donors' samples. What was sequenced was PBMCs. The rearrangement uses TRBV29-1 and TRBJ2-1; 7 positions agree with TRBD2. CDR3 bases: TGCAGCGTTGATAGTGGGAGGGCGGAGGATGAGCAGTTCTTC. It is translated as CSVDSGRAEDEQFF.